The rows below give T cell receptor beta chains drawn from one sample of a study of blood T cell repertoires in COVID-19. Sequencing used immunoSEQ multiplex PCR; TCRdb keeps in-frame clones, though not all of them. The table shows about 66,000 clones, with around nine tenths occurring only once. The sample was peripheral blood. Receptor source: an older man with acute or convalescent COVID-19. CDR3s include the opening cysteine and the closing phenylalanine or tryptophan. The D gene is left open where the match is weak. Some rows mark clone size as missing; the rest say once, few, many or name a class of expanded clone.

.	TRBV9	TRBJ2-3	.	TGTGCCAGCAGCGTAGCTGGACAGACAGATACGCAGTATTTT	CASSVAGQTDTQYF
.	TRBV4-3	TRBJ2-7	TRBD1	TGCGCCAGCAGCCAATCCAGGGGGCAAACCTACGAGCAGTACTTC	CASSQSRGQTYEQYF
.	TRBV7-2	TRBJ1-2	TRBD1	TGTGCCAGCAGCTCGCCCGGGACAGCGTCCTATGGCTACACCTTC	CASSSPGTASYGYTF
.	TRBV4-2	TRBJ2-3	TRBD2	TGTGCCAGCAGCCAACATATAGCGGGGGGCACAGATACGCAGTATTTT	CASSQHIAGGTDTQYF
.	TRBV10-3	TRBJ2-4	TRBD2	TGTGCCATCAGTGGGGGACTAGCGGGTACCAAAAACATTCAGTACTTC	CAISGGLAGTKNIQYF
.	TRBV10-3	TRBJ2-5	TRBD1	TGTGCCATCAGTGAAGGCAGGGGGCGCGTTGAGACCCAGTACTTC	CAISEGRGRVETQYF
few	TRBV5-5	TRBJ1-2	TRBD1	TGTGCCAGCAGCTTGTCGGGGACAGTGGAGGGCTACACCTTC	CASSLSGTVEGYTF
.	TRBV2	TRBJ1-1	.	TGTGCCAGCAGTACCCAAGGGACAGAAGCTTTCTTT	CASSTQGTEAFF
.	TRBV7-5	TRBJ1-5	.	TGTGCCAGAAGCTTAGAGGGACAGGGGGGGAGCAATCAGCCCCAGCATTTT	CARSLEGQGGSNQPQHF
.	TRBV20-1	TRBJ2-1	.	TGCAGTGCTAGAGCCCCCGGGGTGCAGTTCTTC	CSARAPGVQFF
few	TRBV19	TRBJ1-5	.	TGTGCCAGTAGTGAGATTACTAGCAATCAGCCCCAGCATTTT	CASSEITSNQPQHF
.	TRBV19	TRBJ1-2	.	TGTGCCAGTAGGATCGGAGTCGCTCGCACCTATGGCTACACCTTC	CASRIGVARTYGYTF
.	TRBV4-1	TRBJ1-4	.	TGCGCCAGCAGCCAGGGGCGACTCCGGGACACCGGGAGGGAAAAACTGTTTTTT	CASSQGRLRDTGREKLFF
once	TRBV6-2/TRBV6-3	TRBJ2-5	.	TGTGCCAGCAGTTACGGGGGGCAAGAGACCCAGTACTTC	CASSYGGQETQYF